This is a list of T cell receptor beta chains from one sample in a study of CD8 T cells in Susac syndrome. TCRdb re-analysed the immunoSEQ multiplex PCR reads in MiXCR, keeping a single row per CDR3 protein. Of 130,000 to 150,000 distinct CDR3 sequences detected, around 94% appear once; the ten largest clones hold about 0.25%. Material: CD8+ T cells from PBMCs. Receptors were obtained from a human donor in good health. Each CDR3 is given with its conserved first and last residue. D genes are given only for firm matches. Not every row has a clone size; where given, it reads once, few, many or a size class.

CDR3: CSVAGLAGTYEQYF
DNA: TGCAGCGTTGCTGGACTAGCGGGAACCTACGAGCAGTACTTC
V: TRBV29-1
size: -
J: TRBJ2-7
D: TRBD2

CDR3: CASSATQGGEQYF
DNA: TGTGCCAGTAGTGCGACCCAAGGGGGCGAGCAGTACTTC
V: TRBV19
size: -
J: TRBJ2-7
D: -

CDR3: CSVPGQGPYGQQYF
DNA: TGCAGTGTCCCGGGACAAGGACCCTACGGCCAGCAGTACTTC
V: TRBV20-1
size: -
J: TRBJ2-7
D: -

CDR3: CASSPLPGETYEQYF
DNA: TGTGCCAGCTCACCACTTCCGGGAGAAACCTACGAGCAGTACTTC
V: TRBV18
size: -
J: TRBJ2-7
D: -

CDR3: CASSLGTPQYEQYF
DNA: TGTGCCAGCAGCTTAGGGACCCCCCAATACGAGCAGTACTTC
V: TRBV7-9
size: once
J: TRBJ2-7
D: -

CDR3: CASSRDTDNEQFF
DNA: TGTGCCAGCAGTCGGGACACGGACAATGAGCAGTTCTTC
V: TRBV4-2
size: -
J: TRBJ2-1
D: -

CDR3: CASSLEAGDAEAFF
DNA: TGTGCCAGCAGCTTAGAGGCAGGAGACGCTGAAGCTTTCTTT
V: TRBV7-9
size: -
J: TRBJ1-1
D: -

CDR3: CASSFGLGGNQPQHF
DNA: TGTGCCAGCAGTTTTGGTTTGGGAGGGAATCAGCCCCAGCATTTT
V: TRBV12-3/TRBV12-4
size: -
J: TRBJ1-5
D: -

CDR3: CASSLRKTGELFF
DNA: TGTGCCAGCAGTCTCAGGAAAACCGGGGAGCTGTTTTTT
V: TRBV27
size: -
J: TRBJ2-2
D: -

CDR3: CASRIYNEQFF
DNA: TGTGCCTCCCGGATCTACAATGAGCAGTTCTTC
V: TRBV30
size: -
J: TRBJ2-1
D: -

CDR3: CASSVDQGLNTEAFF
DNA: TGTGCCAGCAGCGTAGATCAGGGGCTGAACACTGAAGCTTTCTTT
V: TRBV9
size: -
J: TRBJ1-1
D: -

CDR3: CSASHAGVMNTEAFF
DNA: TGCAGTGCTAGTCATGCGGGGGTTATGAACACTGAAGCTTTCTTT
V: TRBV20-1
size: -
J: TRBJ1-1
D: -

CDR3: CASSYSPGDGYTF
DNA: TGTGCCAGCAGTTACTCCCCGGGGGATGGCTACACCTTC
V: TRBV6-5
size: once
J: TRBJ1-2
D: -

CDR3: CASSKGCRPGGNEKLFF
DNA: TGTGCCAGCAGCAAGGGATGCCGCCCAGGAGGAAATGAAAAACTGTTTTTT
V: TRBV21-1
size: -
J: TRBJ1-4
D: -

CDR3: CASSPKNYEQYF
DNA: TGTGCCAGCAGTCCCAAAAACTACGAGCAGTACTTC
V: TRBV27
size: -
J: TRBJ2-7
D: -

CDR3: CASSWANTGELFF
DNA: TGTGCCAGCAGTTGGGCCAACACCGGGGAGCTGTTTTTT
V: TRBV27
size: once
J: TRBJ2-2
D: -

CDR3: CASSETSGADLYEQYF
DNA: TGTGCCAGCAGCGAGACTAGCGGGGCCGACCTCTACGAGCAGTACTTC
V: TRBV5-4
size: -
J: TRBJ2-7
D: TRBD2

CDR3: CSVRDPSYEQYF
DNA: TGCAGCGTTCGGGACCCATCCTACGAGCAGTACTTC
V: TRBV29-1
size: -
J: TRBJ2-7
D: -

CDR3: CASSPDIGETQYF
DNA: TGTGCCAGCAGCCCGGACATTGGGGAGACCCAGTACTTC
V: TRBV5-4
size: -
J: TRBJ2-5
D: -

CDR3: CASSRLAGVAQETQYF
DNA: TGTGCCAGCAGCCGACTAGCGGGAGTCGCCCAAGAGACCCAGTACTTC
V: TRBV7-2
size: -
J: TRBJ2-5
D: TRBD2

CDR3: CASSLSSQGGTYGYTF
DNA: TGCGCCAGCAGCTTGAGTTCGCAGGGGGGAACCTATGGCTACACCTTC
V: TRBV5-1
size: -
J: TRBJ1-2
D: TRBD1

CDR3: CASSFPSSTHNEQFF
DNA: TGTGCCAGCAGTTTCCCTAGTAGCACCCACAATGAGCAGTTCTTC
V: TRBV27
size: -
J: TRBJ2-1
D: -

CDR3: CASRLASGRHTQYF
DNA: TGTGCCAGCCGACTGGCTAGCGGGAGACATACGCAGTATTTT
V: TRBV27
size: once
J: TRBJ2-3
D: TRBD2